This TCR beta chain was identified during a study of molecular identifiers for immune sequencing clone quantification. Study-level information: In replicates, RNA taken from roughly 18,000 or 92,000 naive CD8 cells was divided five ways, and four portions underwent sequencing.

This clonotype came up many times. TCRdb reanalysed the PCR reads using MiXCR and keeps one entry per CDR3 protein. The sample shows approximately 550,000 distinct CDR3 sequences, around 23% of them seen only once. Material for sequencing was naive CD8+ T cells from blood, with Jurkat cell RNA spiked in. Subset described: FACS-sorted CD8+CD4-CCR7+CD45RA+ naive T cells. The TCR sequence derives from a human donor in good health. Some libraries in this study had Jurkat cell RNA spiked in.

The CDR3 coding sequence is TGCAGCGCCTCCGAGGGCAGCTCCCTTTACGAGCAGTACTTC. Translation: CSASEGSSLYEQYF. The V and J genes are TRBV29-1 and TRBJ2-7, with TRBD2 as a possible D gene (5 bases). V lost 7 bases to trimming and J lost 4 bases, with 20 bases between them. The CDR3 loop spans 14 amino acids. Germline V CDR1 and CDR2: SQVTM, ANQGSEA.